The present TCR beta chain was sequenced within a study of shared clonotypes between healthy human individuals. Template for every sorted-subset replicate PCR totaled about 0.2 ug DNA, approximately 30,000 T cell genomes. The repertoire was sequenced with immunoSEQ multiplex PCR; TCRdb's copy has only in-frame clones and lacks some. The top ten clones hold roughly 0.45% of a sample with approximately 1,500,000 clones, nearly 99% of them seen once. Every donor, a Caucasian adult, lived in Nashville, Tennessee. As to this clone: Its antigen is undetermined.

Germline loops: CDR1 MDHEN, CDR2 SYDVKM. With 4 bases removed from V and 2 bases from J, the gap between germline ends came to 6 bases. The CDR3 is made up of 13 amino acids. The study's findings and limits: Represented genetic and exposure-history diversity was restricted by having few donors. Non-shared clonotypes were found to have lower generation probabilities than the clonotypes that were shared by all four of the sorted-subset donors.

Sequencing was carried out using naive CD4+ T cells sorted from blood. Regarding subset: CD45RA+ positively selected. This receptor was identified in a man in his thirties or forties in good health. The V gene is TRBV28, the J gene TRBJ1-5; D remains unclear. The CDR3 coding sequence is TGTGCCAGCAGTTGGGGTGGCAATCAGCCCCAGCATTTT. As protein: CASSWGGNQPQHF.